The rows below give T cell receptor beta chains drawn from one sample of a study of T-cell memory formation after mild COVID-19. TCRdb ran MiXCR on the 5' RACE reads and lists one entry per CDR3 protein. The sample consists of under 700,000 distinct CDR3 sequences, around 21% of them appearing once. Sequencing was performed on PBMCs or a T cell subset sorted from them (not recorded which). These receptor sequences come from an adult woman who had mild COVID-19 (a few samples of this study predate the infection). Cell type and time point are not known. Both conserved end residues are part of each CDR3. The D gene is left open where the match is weak. Size is omitted from some rows. Given values are once, few, many or a class for expanded clones.

V	J	size	D	length	CDR3	DNA
TRBV4-1	TRBJ1-5	-	-	16	CASSLLMTGQWEPQHF	TGCGCCAGCAGCCTACTTATGACCGGCCAGTGGGAGCCCCAGCATTTT
TRBV6-5	TRBJ2-7	-	-	13	CASSYGRQYEQYF	TGTGCCAGCAGTTACGGTCGACAGTACGAGCAGTACTTC
TRBV7-9	TRBJ2-3	few	-	18	CASSLDAYTGLMADTQYF	TGTGCCAGCAGCTTAGACGCCTACACAGGGCTAATGGCAGATACGCAGTATTTT
TRBV4-2	TRBJ1-2	-	-	18	CASSQDPEGQPLRYGYTF	TGTGCCAGCAGCCAAGATCCCGAAGGACAGCCGCTCCGATATGGCTACACCTTC
TRBV5-1	TRBJ2-1	-	-	15	CASRTRQVTGNEQFF	TGCGCCAGCAGGACAAGACAGGTGACGGGCAATGAGCAGTTCTTC
TRBV7-3	TRBJ1-1	-	-	13	CASSFGTNTEAFF	TGTGCCAGCAGCTTTGGCACGAACACTGAAGCTTTCTTT
TRBV4-3	TRBJ2-5	-	TRBD2	16	CASSQGTRGGQETQYF	TGCGCCAGCAGCCAAGGGACTAGGGGTGGTCAAGAGACCCAGTACTTC
TRBV4-1	TRBJ2-7	-	TRBD2	17	CASSQDLTSGGYSSPYF	TGCGCCAGCAGCCAAGATTTGACTAGCGGGGGGTATAGTTCGCCGTACTTC
TRBV30	TRBJ1-5	once	-	15	CAWSVVGVGNQPQHF	TGTGCCTGGAGTGTTGTAGGGGTCGGTAATCAGCCCCAGCATTTT
TRBV5-1	TRBJ1-1	-	-	17	CASSPWMGARPGLGAFF	TGCGCCAGCAGCCCCTGGATGGGGGCGCGGCCCGGTTTGGGAGCTTTCTTT
TRBV5-1	TRBJ1-3	-	-	15	CASRPRESSGNTIYF	TGCGCCAGCCGCCCGAGGGAGAGCTCTGGAAACACCATATATTTT
TRBV5-5	TRBJ2-7	-	TRBD1	15	CASSSPGTGDYEQYF	TGTGCCAGCAGCTCCCCCGGGACAGGGGACTACGAGCAGTACTTC
TRBV6-5	TRBJ2-5	-	-	15	CASSYSAVLQETQYF	TGTGCCAGCAGTTACTCGGCGGTTCTCCAAGAGACCCAGTACTTC
TRBV6-5	TRBJ1-1	few	-	16	CASSYSSGGKRTEAFF	TGTGCCAGCAGTTACTCGAGTGGGGGTAAGAGGACTGAAGCTTTCTTT
TRBV6-5	TRBJ2-3	-	TRBD2	16	CASSPHGGEDTDTQYF	TGTGCCAGCAGCCCTCATGGGGGGGAAGACACAGATACGCAGTATTTT
TRBV11-2	TRBJ1-1	few	-	13	CASSTRENTEAFF	TGTGCCAGCAGCACCAGGGAGAACACTGAAGCTTTCTTT
TRBV4-1	TRBJ2-5	-	-	14	CASSQAGGLETQYF	TGCGCCAGCAGCCAAGCCGGGGGATTAGAGACCCAGTACTTC
TRBV5-1	TRBJ2-1	few	TRBD2	18	CASSTGLAGDPSYNEQFF	TGCGCCAGCAGCACAGGACTAGCGGGAGATCCATCCTACAATGAGCAGTTCTTC
TRBV10-3	TRBJ2-3	few	-	17	CAISEKAGTEITDTQYF	TGTGCCATCAGTGAAAAGGCCGGGACTGAAATCACAGATACGCAGTATTTT
TRBV12-3/TRBV12-4	TRBJ2-4	-	-	16	CASSLVEGQAKNIQYF	TGTGCCAGCAGTTTAGTTGAGGGACAAGCCAAAAACATTCAGTACTTC
TRBV25-1	TRBJ2-5	-	TRBD2	15	CASSYPGPSGETQYF	TGTGCCAGCAGTTATCCAGGGCCTAGCGGCGAGACCCAGTACTTC
TRBV7-9	TRBJ2-1	few	-	15	CASRIKGSIVDEQFF	TGTGCCAGCAGGATTAAGGGGAGTATAGTCGATGAGCAGTTCTTC
TRBV12-3/TRBV12-4	TRBJ2-6	many	TRBD1	17	CASRTDRQGSGANVLTF	TGTGCCAGCAGAACAGATCGACAGGGCAGTGGGGCCAACGTCCTGACTTTC
TRBV7-9	TRBJ2-1	-	-	15	CASTSPLAYGNEQFF	TGTGCCAGCACTTCCCCCCTAGCTTACGGCAATGAGCAGTTCTTC
TRBV7-2	TRBJ2-5	few	-	14	CASSLGGDSKSQYF	TGTGCCAGCAGCTTAGGTGGGGACTCGAAGTCCCAGTACTTC
TRBV12-3/TRBV12-4	TRBJ1-3	few	-	14	CASSPALSGNTIYF	TGTGCCAGCAGTCCGGCCCTTTCTGGAAACACCATATATTTT